The 4 T cell receptor beta chains given below trace back to one sample, sequenced in a study of T cells in Graves' hyperthyroidism and ophthalmopathy. RNA transcripts were the template for amplifying TCR beta CDR3 regions. TCR CDR3 underwent first-round RT-PCR with the HTBI primer set. TCRdb fed the multiplex PCR reads into MiXCR, producing one record per CDR3 protein. Here the sample spans roughly 280,000 distinct CDR3 sequences, over 15% being singletons. The specimen sequenced was blood. These receptors all come from a woman aged 60-70 years with Graves' ophthalmopathy.

This clonotype appeared many times. This chain joins TRBV4-3 and TRBJ2-1, with D perhaps matching TRBD1 or TRBD2 (6 bases each). V lost 4 bases and J lost 9, with 16 bases in between. Germline V gives CDR1 LGHNA, CDR2 YSLEER. The CDR3 extends over 14 amino acids. The CDR3, as DNA: TGCGCCAGCAGCCCCCCGGGGGCCGACGGTGAGCAGTTCTTC. Encoded protein: CASSPPGADGEQFF.

The chain has TRBV10-3 and TRBJ2-7; D may be TRBD1 or TRBD2 (5 bases each). There are 13 residues in the CDR3. Trimming left V 10 bases short and J 6 bases short, with 19 bases between. Germline values: CDR1 ENHRY, CDR2 SYGVKD. The CDR3 is CATTSGADLEQYF. The CDR3 coding sequence is TGTGCCACCACGTCCGGGGCCGACCTCGAGCAGTACTTC.

V and J are TRBV4-2 and TRBJ2-2; TRBD2 aligns across 13 bases. Germline trimming cut 7 bases from V and 5 bases from J; bases unmatched to any gene: 7. This CDR3 has 16 residues. CDR1 is LGHNA, CDR2 YNFKEQ, per germline. CDR3 DNA sequence: TGTGCCAGCAACCCGGGACTAGCGGGGCCTACCGGGGAGCTGTTTTTT. Its translation is CASNPGLAGPTGELFF.

This clonotype turned up a few times. The chain has TRBV2 and TRBJ1-1; TRBD1 matches 7 bases. The germline gives CDR1 SNHLY, CDR2 FYNNEI. Trimming took 6 bases from V and 4 from J; bases not matched to a gene: 5. The CDR3 contains 13 residues. DNA for the CDR3: TGTGCCAGCAGAGACAGGGAGAGCACTGAAGCTTTCTTT. It translates to CASRDRESTEAFF.